The 29 T cell receptor beta chains reported below all come from one sample, sequenced in a study of blood T cells in healthy people across ages. Through a sample-barcoded 5' primer and a J-beta primer mix, a second PCR was run for roughly 6 to 11 cycles. TCRdb redid the calling of the 5' RACE reads with MiXCR, one entry per CDR3 protein. The sample has roughly 800,000 distinct CDR3 sequences, around 34% seen once; the top ten hold about an eighth. Sequenced: blood. These receptors originate from a man aged 18 to 35 in good health.

Worth noting for this clonotype: This may stem from a read error, because a much larger clone lies one nucleotide away. V is TRBV20-1 and J is TRBJ2-1; D remains ambiguous. This CDR3 is 11 amino acids long. The V gene lost 4 bases and the J gene lost 10 bases, with 11 bases spanning the gap. Per the germline V gene, CDR1 is DFQATT and CDR2 is SNEGSKA (reference sequence). Here the CDR3 DNA reads TGCAGTGCTACAGGACCTTACGAGCAGTTCTTC. It codes for CSATGPYEQFF.

This clonotype was seen more than once but under ten times. The chain uses TRBV6-1 and TRBJ1-1; no definite D call. Between the trimmed V and J ends, which lost 2 bases and 0 bases, there was a span of 10 bases. The CDR3 is 15 amino acids. Germline loops: CDR1 MNHNS, CDR2 SASEGT. CDR3 DNA: TGTGCCAGCAGTGAACTAACCGGGGTGAACACTGAAGCTTTCTTT. Protein sequence: CASSELTGVNTEAFF.

There are many counts of this clonotype. The CDR3 DNA reads as TGCAGCGTTGAAAGGCTGCTAGCCCAAGATACGCAGTATTTT. Translation gives CSVERLLAQDTQYF. This sequence joins TRBV29-1 and TRBJ2-3; D might be TRBD2 (5 bases). The ends were cut back, 2 bases at V and 5 bases at J, with 14 bases in the middle. Germline CDR1 and CDR2: SQVTM and ANQGSEA. This CDR3 is 14 amino acids long.

The table lists this clonotype with a few counts. The chain links TRBV4-2 to TRBJ1-2; no firm D call. V was trimmed by 0 bases and J by 6 bases, leaving 23 bases between them. The CDR3 contains 18 residues. CDR1 and CDR2 from the germline V gene are LGHNA and YNFKEQ. CDR3 nucleotides: TGTGCCAGCAGCCAAGATCAAGCAGGTGGTGGCCCTACCGATGGCTACACCTTC. This translates into CASSQDQAGGGPTDGYTF.

This clonotype turned up a few times. The chain is built from TRBV10-3 and TRBJ1-1; tentatively, D is TRBD1 (5 bases). The CDR3 has 12 residues. In germline, CDR1 is ENHRY, CDR2 SYGVKD. Trimming pared 9 bases from V and 4 bases from J, leaving 12 bases between. CDR3 DNA: TGTGCCATACGGGGCCCAGGCACTGAAGCTTTCTTT. Its protein is CAIRGPGTEAFF.

The V call is TRBV4-3, the J call TRBJ2-3; D might be TRBD1 (5 bases). V was pared by 1 base and J by 4 bases, with 18 bases between. The CDR3 totals 17 residues. Germline V gene lookup returns CDR1 LGHNA and CDR2 YSLEER. The CDR3 sequence is CASSQVVLGQGPDTQYF. For the CDR3, the DNA is TGCGCCAGCAGCCAAGTTGTCCTGGGGCAGGGTCCAGATACGCAGTATTTT.

The rearrangement joins TRBV4-2 to TRBJ1-2; no firm D call. The CDR3 has 12 residues. Germline V gene data show CDR1 as LGHNA and CDR2 as YNFKEQ. Between the trimmed V and J ends, which lost 3 bases and 9 bases, there was a span of 11 bases. The CDR3, as DNA: TGTGCCAGCAGCCACCCGGATGGTAGCTACACCTTC. Its translation is CASSHPDGSYTF.

The CDR3 nucleotides are TGCAGTGTCTCCCCCCGGGGAGCAGATACGCAGTATTTT. Translating gives CSVSPRGADTQYF. The chain links TRBV20-1 to TRBJ2-3; perhaps TRBD2 as D (5 bases). Germline CDR1 is DFQATT and CDR2 is SNEGSKA (reference sequence). Trimming removed 7 bases at V and 4 bases at J, with 15 bases between. The length of the CDR3 is 13 residues.

V is TRBV5-1 and J is TRBJ1-1; the D gene is possibly TRBD1 (5 bases). V was shortened by 4 bases and J by 0 bases, with 10 bases between the two germline ends. This CDR3 has 14 amino acids. Per germline, CDR1 SGHRS and CDR2 YFSETQ. The chain's CDR3 is CASSRDSMNTEAFF. In nucleotides, the CDR3 is TGCGCCAGCAGCAGGGACTCAATGAACACTGAAGCTTTCTTT.

This clonotype was observed a few times. V is TRBV5-4 and J is TRBJ2-1, with D possibly TRBD2 on 6 matching bases. Trimming took 4 bases from V and 12 from J, leaving 23 bases between them. The CDR3 is 15 residues long. The germline CDR1 and CDR2 sequences are SGHNT and YYREEE (reference sequence). As DNA, the CDR3 is TGTGCCAGCAGCCTCGGGGGTAGTAAAGGACTCGGGCAGTTCTTC. This encodes CASSLGGSKGLGQFF. The full variable domain, rest sourced from reference TRBV5-4 and TRBJ2-1, is ETGVTQSPTHLIKTRGQQVTLRCSSQSGHNTVSWYQQALGQGPQFIFQYYREEENGRGNFPPRFSGLQFPNYSSELNVNALELDDSALYLCASSLGGSKGLGQFFGPGTRLTVL.

At least ten counts were recorded for this clonotype. At one of its ends the junction is not consistent with the germline gene, which may arise from a read error. The chain recombines TRBV7-2 with TRBJ2-7; 8 nucleotides align to TRBD1. In germline, CDR1 is SGHTA, CDR2 FQGNSA. This CDR3 spans 14 amino acids. CDR3 amino acids: CASSLQGGSYEQYF. The CDR3 bases are TGCGCCAGCAGCTTACAGGGGGGATCCTACGAGCAGTACTTC.

This clonotype was picked up a small number of times. The chain carries TRBV12-3 or TRBV12-4 and TRBJ1-1; D is ambiguous. The CDR3 contains 14 residues. V lost 2 bases and J lost 5, with 12 bases in between. CDR3 DNA sequence: TGTGCCAGCAGTTTACGGAACCCGGGTACTGAAGCTTTCTTT. Amino acids: CASSLRNPGTEAFF.

This clonotype occurred a few times. The chain carries TRBV20-1 and TRBJ2-1; the D gene is possibly TRBD2 (6 bases). The J call may be in error: the DNA end matches TRBJ2-7 better. The CDR3 has 11 residues. Looked up from germline, CDR1 is DFQATT and CDR2 is SNEGSKA (reference sequence). The CDR3 loop reads CSGGEYNEQYF. As DNA, the CDR3 is TGCAGTGGCGGGGAGTACAATGAGCAGTACTTC.

As for this clonotype: This may arise from a read error, as a much more abundant clone is one base away. The V and J genes are TRBV7-2 and TRBJ2-5; D not certain. The CDR3 loop spans 12 amino acids. Germline CDR1 reads SGHTA; CDR2 reads FQGNSA. The CDR3 reads CANSRFSETQYF. The CDR3 DNA reads as TGTGCCAACAGCCGTTTCTCGGAGACCCAGTACTTC.

This clonotype was detected only a few times. The chain recombines TRBV14 with TRBJ2-5, with D maybe TRBD1 (6 bases). The tail of the sequence fits TRBJ2-7 better, so the J call may be wrong. The CDR3 is 14 residues long. Per the germline V gene, CDR1 is SGHDN and CDR2 is FVKESK. For the CDR3, the DNA is TGTGCCAGCAGCCAAGATCTGGACAGTAGCGAGCAGTACTTC. Encoded protein: CASSQDLDSSEQYF.

This clonotype was seen a few times. The chain joins TRBV15 to TRBJ2-5; 8 nucleotides match TRBD2. The CDR3 runs 19 residues. V was clipped by 0 bases and J by 0 bases; unmatched bases: 12. Germline V CDR1 and CDR2: LNHNV, YYDKDF (reference sequence). CDR3 coding DNA: TGTGCCACCAGCAGAGATCCGAGCGGGGGCCGAATTAACCAAGAGACCCAGTACTTC. This sequence encodes CATSRDPSGGRINQETQYF. The whole variable domain, filled in from reference TRBV15 and TRBJ2-5, reads DAMVIQNPRYQVTQFGKPVTLSCSQTLNHNVMYWYQQKSSQAPKLLFHYYDKDFNNEADTPDNFQSRRPNTSFCFLDIRSPGLGDTAMYLCATSRDPSGGRINQETQYFGPGTRLLVL.

The J gene is TRBJ1-4, the V gene TRBV7-6, with D maybe TRBD1 (6 bases). This CDR3 spans 16 amino acids. The V gene lost 6 bases and the J gene lost 2 bases, with 16 bases spanning the gap. The V gene's germline CDR1 is SGHVS and CDR2 FNYEAQ. The CDR3 nucleotides are TGTGCCAGCAGTCCGACCCGGGACATCACTAATGAAAAACTGTTTTTT. Translating gives CASSPTRDITNEKLFF.

The CDR3 coding sequence is TGCGCCAGCAGCTTGGTTGTCGAAAATGAGCAGTTCTTC. Protein: CASSLVVENEQFF. The chain uses TRBV5-1 and TRBJ2-1; D not resolved. The length of the CDR3 is 13 residues. Trimming removed 0 bases at V and 7 bases at J, with 8 bases between. Germline values: CDR1 SGHRS, CDR2 YFSETQ.

V is TRBV12-3 or TRBV12-4 and J is TRBJ2-5; possibly TRBD2 for D (5 bases). The last part of the DNA fits TRBJ2-7 better; the J call may be wrong. The CDR3 consists of 13 residues. CDR3 DNA sequence: TGTGCCAGCAGTTTCACGGTCGGAGGCGAGCAGTACTTC. Residues: CASSFTVGGEQYF.

The sample holds many counts of this clonotype. V usage is TRBV7-2 and J usage is TRBJ2-3; 7 nucleotides line up with TRBD2. The CDR3 has 17 residues. In germline, CDR1 is SGHTA, CDR2 FQGNSA. The junction had 11 bases not matched to a gene; V was cut back by 3 bases and J by 2 bases. As DNA, the CDR3 is TGTGCCAGCAGCTTCCAAAGCGGAGCGGGGATCACAGATACGCAGTATTTT. Translating gives CASSFQSGAGITDTQYF.

This clonotype was detected a few times. The CDR3 DNA follows: TGTGCCATCGGCCCTAGCGGGGGGACGAATGAGCAGTTCTTC. Translated: CAIGPSGGTNEQFF. This chain connects TRBV10-3 to TRBJ2-1; 11 bases are a match to TRBD2. CDR1 and CDR2 from the germline V gene are ENHRY and SYGVKD. The CDR3 consists of 14 residues. After removal of 8 bases from V and 7 bases from J, the junction contained 7 bases not matched to a gene.

This clonotype turned up a few times. The chain links TRBV18 to TRBJ1-2; D unresolved. In germline, CDR1 is KGHSH, CDR2 LQKENI. The germline V and J ends were trimmed by 3 bases and 8 bases, with 10 bases remaining between them. The CDR3 has 12 amino acids. The CDR3 here is CASSPPGVGYTF. CDR3 in DNA: TGTGCCAGCTCACCCCCCGGCGTCGGCTACACCTTC. Looking up the rest from reference TRBV18 and TRBJ1-2 gives the full variable domain: NAGVMQNPRHLVRRRGQEARLRCSPMKGHSHVYWYRQLPEEGLKFMVYLQKENIIDESGMPKERFSAEFPKEGPSILRIQQVVRGDSAAYFCASSPPGVGYTFGSGTRLTVV.

The chain carries TRBV7-9 and TRBJ2-7; no firm D call. V lost 1 base, J lost 0 bases, and 10 bases lay in between. CDR1 SEHNR and CDR2 FQNEAQ come from the germline V gene (reference sequence). The CDR3 loop spans 15 amino acids. The CDR3 DNA follows: TGTGCCAGCAGCTTAGGCGTCAGCCGCTCCTACGAGCAGTACTTC. It encodes CASSLGVSRSYEQYF.

This clonotype was seen only a few times. J is TRBJ1-5 and V is TRBV7-9; TRBD1 aligns across 11 bases. V was pared by 1 base and J by 6 bases, with 2 bases of the junction left unmatched. Germline values: CDR1 SEHNR, CDR2 FQNEAQ (reference sequence). The CDR3 has 15 amino acids. The CDR3 DNA reads TGTGCCAGCAGCTTAGGGACAGGGGGCCTTCAGCCCCAGCATTTT. Translating gives CASSLGTGGLQPQHF.

In this sample, this clonotype turned up a few times. The gene calls are TRBV4-2 and TRBJ2-1, with TRBD2 as a possible D gene (7 bases). This CDR3 is 15 amino acids long. Germline V gene sequence: CDR1 LGHNA, CDR2 YNFKEQ. The V and J ends lost 4 bases and 8 bases respectively, with 18 bases between them. The DNA for the CDR3 is TGTGCCAGCAGCCGGACTAGTGGGGGCGGGGATGAGCAGTTCTTC. Amino acids: CASSRTSGGGDEQFF.

The table lists this clonotype with a few counts. The chain has TRBV2 and TRBJ1-5; D ambiguous. Germline values: CDR1 SNHLY, CDR2 FYNNEI. Trimming took 1 base from V and 5 from J, leaving 9 bases between them. CDR3 length equals 14 residues. In DNA, the CDR3 is TGTGCCAGCAGTGAAGGTCAGGTATATCAGCCCCAGCATTTT. Its translation is CASSEGQVYQPQHF.

J is TRBJ2-2 and V is TRBV12-3 or TRBV12-4; D remains ambiguous. With 7 bases removed from V and 3 bases from J, the gap between germline ends came to 18 bases. This CDR3 has 16 residues. CDR3 sequence: CASTPGDGPYTGELFF. The DNA for the CDR3 is TGTGCCAGCACTCCCGGCGACGGGCCTTACACCGGGGAGCTGTTTTTT.

The chain uses TRBV12-3 or TRBV12-4 and TRBJ2-3; D is uncertain. The CDR3 has 16 amino acids. Trimming removed 1 base at V and 8 bases at J, with 19 bases between. CDR3 in DNA: TGTGCCAGCAGTTTAGATGATGTGGGGTATTTACGTACGCAGTATTTT. It translates to CASSLDDVGYLRTQYF.

In its sample, this clonotype was seen a few times. The chain is built from TRBV15 and TRBJ2-1; 8 bases are shared with TRBD1. Trimming removed 1 base from V and 2 bases from J; junction bases left unmatched: 4. The CDR3 runs 16 residues. The germline CDR1 and CDR2 sequences are LNHNV and YYDKDF (reference sequence). The CDR3 spells CATSRAGTGPYNEQFF. CDR3 in DNA: TGTGCCACCAGCAGAGCCGGGACAGGTCCCTACAATGAGCAGTTCTTC. The variable domain in full, completed from reference TRBV15 and TRBJ2-1, reads DAMVIQNPRYQVTQFGKPVTLSCSQTLNHNVMYWYQQKSSQAPKLLFHYYDKDFNNEADTPDNFQSRRPNTSFCFLDIRSPGLGDTAMYLCATSRAGTGPYNEQFFGPGTRLTVL.